This T cell receptor (beta chain) was obtained from a study of shared clonotypes between healthy human individuals. Across the study: CD4 naive cells filled three plates per donor, CD4 memory three, CD8 naive two and CD8 memory one.

Every donor, a Caucasian adult, lived in Nashville, Tennessee. Memory CD4+ cells were the fraction left after CD45RA+ naive selection. TCRdb keeps only in-frame clones here, not all; method: immunoSEQ multiplex PCR. The sample lists more than 2,000,000 clones; more than 85% were seen once. The CDR3 length is 17 residues. Germline CDR1 reads MGHRA; CDR2 reads YSYEKL. Trimming at V came to 1 base and at J to 8 bases, leaving 11 bases not matched to a gene. J is TRBJ2-2 and V is TRBV4-1; 9 bases align to TRBD2. This TCR derives from a man between 18 and 35 years old in good health. Some clones in this sample may be carry-over from other donors' samples. The specimen sequenced was naive CD4+ T cells from PBMCs. Subset: CD45RA+ positively selected. CDR3 amino acids: CASSQVGLAPDVGELFF. CDR3 nucleotides: TGCGCCAGCAGCCAAGTTGGACTAGCGCCTGACGTGGGGGAGCTGTTTTTT.